Here is one T cell receptor (beta chain) with its context. Its antigen is not known. These data are taken from a study of radiation and T cells in renal cell carcinoma. General study points: In blood, top tumor clones expanded by 2 weeks, shrinking by 4. Pretreatment tumor biopsies were lacking, so baseline clonotypes are unknown.

Measured with immunoSEQ multiplex PCR; TCRdb has only the in-frame clones, and not every one. The sample includes under 25,000 clones, 60% to 80% of them seen just once. With V trimmed by 1 base and J by 8 bases, 6 bases remained unmatched. The CDR3 runs 15 residues. Germline V gene lookup returns CDR1 SGHNT and CDR2 YENEEA. Time point here: baseline pretreatment blood. Indicated treatment: 15 Gy SBRT to primary tumor, nephrectomy 4 weeks later. This renal cell carcinoma was of the clear cell type. The source is a man aged 60 to 69 with renal cell carcinoma. Here the sequenced sample was blood, taken from a patient whose treatment included radiotherapy and nephrectomy. This chain connects TRBV11-3 to TRBJ2-1; TRBD2 matches 9 bases. CDR3 sequence (DNA): TGTGCCAGCAGCTTAGTAAGTAGCGGGAGCTATGAGCAGTTCTTC. The encoded protein is CASSLVSSGSYEQFF.